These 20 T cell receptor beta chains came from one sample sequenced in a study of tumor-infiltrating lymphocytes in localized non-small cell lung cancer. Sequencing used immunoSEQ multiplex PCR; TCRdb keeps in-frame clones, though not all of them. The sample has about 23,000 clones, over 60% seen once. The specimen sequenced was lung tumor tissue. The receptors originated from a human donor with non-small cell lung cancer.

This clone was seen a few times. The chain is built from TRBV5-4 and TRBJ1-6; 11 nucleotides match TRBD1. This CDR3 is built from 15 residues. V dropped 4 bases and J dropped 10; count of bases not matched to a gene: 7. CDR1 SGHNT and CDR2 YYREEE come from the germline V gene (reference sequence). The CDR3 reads CASSRTGGANSPLHF. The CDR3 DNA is TGTGCCAGCAGCAGGACAGGGGGCGCGAACTCACCCCTCCACTTT.

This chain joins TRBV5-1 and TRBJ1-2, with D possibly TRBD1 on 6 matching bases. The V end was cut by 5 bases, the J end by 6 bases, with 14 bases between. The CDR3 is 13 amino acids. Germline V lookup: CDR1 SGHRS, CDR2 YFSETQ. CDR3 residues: CASRSQGRDGYTF. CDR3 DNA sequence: TGCGCCAGCAGATCACAGGGTAGGGATGGCTACACCTTC.

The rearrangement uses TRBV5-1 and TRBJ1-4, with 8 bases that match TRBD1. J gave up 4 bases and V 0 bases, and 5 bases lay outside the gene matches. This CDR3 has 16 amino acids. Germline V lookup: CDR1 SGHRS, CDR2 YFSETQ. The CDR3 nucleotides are TGCGCCAGCAGCTTGGATGGGACAGGAAATAATGAAAAACTGTTTTTT. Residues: CASSLDGTGNNEKLFF.

The CDR3 sequence: CASSQDGGHSRSDTQYF. CDR3 coding DNA: TGCGCCAGCAGCCAAGATGGTGGACACTCACGATCAGATACGCAGTATTTT. The rearrangement joins TRBV4-3 to TRBJ2-3; weak D call: TRBD1 (5 bases). Germline V gives CDR1 LGHNA, CDR2 YSLEER. The CDR3 consists of 17 residues. V lost 0 bases to trimming and J lost 4 bases, with 17 bases between them.

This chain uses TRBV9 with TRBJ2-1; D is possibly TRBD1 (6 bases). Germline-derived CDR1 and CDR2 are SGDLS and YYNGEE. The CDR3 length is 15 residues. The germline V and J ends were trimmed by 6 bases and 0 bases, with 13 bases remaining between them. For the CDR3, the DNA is TGTGCCAGCAACAGGGACCAGAGCTCCTACAATGAGCAGTTCTTC. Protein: CASNRDQSSYNEQFF.

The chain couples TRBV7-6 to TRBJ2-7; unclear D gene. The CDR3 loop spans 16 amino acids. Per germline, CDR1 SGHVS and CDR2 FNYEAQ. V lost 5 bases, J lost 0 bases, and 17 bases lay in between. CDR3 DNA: TGTGCCAGCAGCCCCCAGGCGGCGATAAGCTCCTACGAGCAGTACTTC. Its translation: CASSPQAAISSYEQYF.

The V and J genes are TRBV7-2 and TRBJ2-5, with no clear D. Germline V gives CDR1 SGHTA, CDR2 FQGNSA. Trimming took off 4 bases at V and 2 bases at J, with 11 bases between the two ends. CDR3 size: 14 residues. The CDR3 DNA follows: TGTGCCAGCAGCTCCTACTCGCGGCAAGAGACCCAGTACTTC. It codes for CASSSYSRQETQYF.

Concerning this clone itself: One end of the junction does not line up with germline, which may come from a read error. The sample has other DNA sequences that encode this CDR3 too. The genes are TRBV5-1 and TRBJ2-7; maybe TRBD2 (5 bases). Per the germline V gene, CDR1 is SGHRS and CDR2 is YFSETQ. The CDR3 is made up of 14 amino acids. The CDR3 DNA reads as TGCGCCAGCAGCTTGGAGCTAGCTCCCTACGAGCAATACTTC. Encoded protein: CASSLELAPYEQYF. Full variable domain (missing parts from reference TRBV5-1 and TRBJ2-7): KAGVTQTPRYLIKTRGQQVTLSCSPISGHRSVSWYQQTPGQGLQFLFEYFSETQRNKGNFPGRFSGRQFSNSRSEMNVSTLELGDSALYLCASSLELAPYEQYFGPGTRLTVT.

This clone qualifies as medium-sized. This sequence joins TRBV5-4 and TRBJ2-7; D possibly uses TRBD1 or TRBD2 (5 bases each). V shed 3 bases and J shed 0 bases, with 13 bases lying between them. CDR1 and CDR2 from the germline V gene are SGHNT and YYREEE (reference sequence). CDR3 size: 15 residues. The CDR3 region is CASSSTGASSYEQYF. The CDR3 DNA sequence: TGTGCCAGCAGCTCCACCGGGGCAAGCTCCTACGAGCAGTACTTC.

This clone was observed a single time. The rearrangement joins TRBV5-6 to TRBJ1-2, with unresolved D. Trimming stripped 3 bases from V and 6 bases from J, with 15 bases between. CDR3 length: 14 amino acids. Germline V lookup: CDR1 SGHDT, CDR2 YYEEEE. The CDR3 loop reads CASSSIPVVHGYTF. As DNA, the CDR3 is TGTGCCAGCAGCTCAATACCGGTTGTCCATGGCTACACCTTC.

CDR3 in amino acids: CASSGTGMGNYGYTF. The CDR3 region has the DNA TGCGCCAGCAGTGGGACAGGGATGGGAAACTATGGCTACACCTTC. The chain links TRBV10-1 to TRBJ1-2, with TRBD1 matching over 8 bases. Germline values: CDR1 WNHNN, CDR2 SYGVQD (reference sequence). There are 15 residues in the CDR3. After removal of 4 bases from V and 2 bases from J, the junction contained 6 bases not matched to a gene.

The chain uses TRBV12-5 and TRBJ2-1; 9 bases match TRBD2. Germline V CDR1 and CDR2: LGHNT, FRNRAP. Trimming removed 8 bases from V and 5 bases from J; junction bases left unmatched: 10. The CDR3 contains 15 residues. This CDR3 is CASRAAGGPNNEQFF. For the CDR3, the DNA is TGTGCTAGTCGGGCAGCGGGGGGCCCCAACAATGAGCAGTTCTTC.

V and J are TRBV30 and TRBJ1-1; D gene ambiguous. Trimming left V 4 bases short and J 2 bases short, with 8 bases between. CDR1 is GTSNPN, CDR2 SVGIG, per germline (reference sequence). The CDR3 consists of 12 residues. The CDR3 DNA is TGTGCCTGGAAGCGACCCAACACTGAAGCTTTCTTT. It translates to CAWKRPNTEAFF.

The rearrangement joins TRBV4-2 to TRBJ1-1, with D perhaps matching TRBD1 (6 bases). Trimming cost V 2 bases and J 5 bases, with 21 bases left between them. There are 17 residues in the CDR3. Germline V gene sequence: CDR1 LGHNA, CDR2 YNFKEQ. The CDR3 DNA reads TGTGCCAGCAGCCAACCGGCGGGGGCCGGTTTAGGTACTGAAGCTTTCTTT. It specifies CASSQPAGAGLGTEAFF.

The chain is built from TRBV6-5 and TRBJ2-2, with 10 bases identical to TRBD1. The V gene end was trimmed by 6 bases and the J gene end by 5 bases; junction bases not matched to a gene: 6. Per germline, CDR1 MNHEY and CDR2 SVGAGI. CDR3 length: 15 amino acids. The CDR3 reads CASRRQGARTGELFF. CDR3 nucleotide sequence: TGTGCCAGCAGGAGACAGGGGGCTAGGACCGGGGAGCTGTTTTTT.

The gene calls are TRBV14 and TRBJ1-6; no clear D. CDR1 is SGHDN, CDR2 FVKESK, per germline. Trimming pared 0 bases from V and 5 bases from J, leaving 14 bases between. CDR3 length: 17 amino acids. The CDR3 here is CASSQDLSGRHNSPLHF. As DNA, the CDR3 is TGTGCCAGCAGCCAAGATCTCAGTGGCCGACATAATTCACCCCTCCACTTT.

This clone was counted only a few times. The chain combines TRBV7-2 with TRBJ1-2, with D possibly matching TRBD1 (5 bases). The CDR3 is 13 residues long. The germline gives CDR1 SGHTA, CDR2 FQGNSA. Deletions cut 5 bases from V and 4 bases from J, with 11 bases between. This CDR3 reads CASSQDNIYGYTF. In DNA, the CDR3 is TGTGCCAGCAGCCAGGACAACATCTATGGCTACACCTTC.

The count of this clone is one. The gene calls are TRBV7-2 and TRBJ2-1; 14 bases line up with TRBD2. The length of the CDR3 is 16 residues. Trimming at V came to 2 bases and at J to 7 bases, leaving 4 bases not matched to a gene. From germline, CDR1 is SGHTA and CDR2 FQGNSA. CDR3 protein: CASSLTTSGGANEQFF. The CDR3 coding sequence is TGTGCCAGCAGCTTAACGACTAGCGGGGGGGCGAATGAGCAGTTCTTC. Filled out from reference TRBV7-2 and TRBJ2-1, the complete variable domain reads GAGVSQSPSNKVTEKGKDVELRCDPISGHTALYWYRQSLGQGLEFLIYFQGNSAPDKSGLPSDRFSAERTGGSVSTLTIQRTQQEDSAVYLCASSLTTSGGANEQFFGPGTRLTVL.

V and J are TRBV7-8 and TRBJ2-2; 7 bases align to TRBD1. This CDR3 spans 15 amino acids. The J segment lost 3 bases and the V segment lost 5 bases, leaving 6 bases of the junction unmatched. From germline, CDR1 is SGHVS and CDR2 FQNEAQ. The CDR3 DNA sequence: TGTGCCAGCAGCCCGAGGGGGCAGGACACCGGGGAGCTGTTTTTT. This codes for CASSPRGQDTGELFF.

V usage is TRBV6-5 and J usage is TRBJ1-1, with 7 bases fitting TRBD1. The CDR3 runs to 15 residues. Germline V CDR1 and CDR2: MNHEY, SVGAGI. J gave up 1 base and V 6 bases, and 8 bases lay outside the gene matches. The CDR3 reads CASSPWTGKNTEAFF. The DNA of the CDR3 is TGTGCCAGCAGCCCTTGGACAGGAAAGAACACTGAAGCTTTCTTT.